Listed here is a single T cell receptor beta chain. This sample stems from a study of shared clonotypes between healthy human individuals. Germline V gene data show CDR1 as SGHTA and CDR2 as FQGNSA. The CDR3 has 15 residues. Trimming left V 1 base short and J 5 bases short, with 13 bases between. The assay was immunoSEQ multiplex PCR, and TCRdb's table has in-frame clones only and misses some. The data hold approximately 350,000 clones, with over 65% observed a single time. The genes are TRBV7-2 and TRBJ2-3, with a tentative D call TRBD2 (6 bases). The sequencing input was memory CD4+ T cells sorted from blood. Subset of the sample: CD45RA-negative fraction. The receptor's source is a man younger than 45 in good health. CDR3 nucleotides: TGTGCCAGCAGCTTAGGAGGCGGGATGCAAGATACGCAGTATTTT. It translates to CASSLGGGMQDTQYF.